The sequence of this T cell receptor beta chain was determined in a study of T cell responses to AZD1222 COVID-19 vaccine. Findings and limits, study-wide: Every sample of the repertoires postdated the peak T cell response. Mostly white British, mostly female donors; authors suggested clonal diversity may be underestimated.

In the case of this clone: Its antigen is unidentified.

This CDR3 is 14 amino acids long. The ends were cut back, 0 bases at V and 4 bases at J, with 7 bases in the middle. CDR1 is MNHNS and CDR2 is SASEGT in the germline V gene. Here immunoSEQ multiplex PCR was the method, and the copy in TCRdb shows in-frame clones only, minus some. Here the sample spans roughly 180,000 clones, about 89% being singletons. Sequences were derived from peripheral blood, sampled 28 days after the second AZD1222 dose. The receptor was isolated from an adult who received the AZD1222 COVID-19 vaccine. The J gene is TRBJ1-5, the V gene TRBV6-1; D is unclear. The CDR3, as DNA: TGTGCCAGCAGTGAAGCGGGGTGGAATCAGCCCCAGCATTTT. Amino acids: CASSEAGWNQPQHF.